This entry lists 5 T cell receptor beta chains sequenced from one sample in a study of blood T cell repertoires in COVID-19. The repertoire was sequenced with immunoSEQ multiplex PCR; TCRdb's copy has only in-frame clones and lacks some. This sample has 100,000 to 150,000 clones; approximately 90% occur once, and the top ten carry more than 1.5%. The specimen was peripheral blood. All receptors come from a human donor in a cohort sampled during active COVID-19.

The CDR3: CASSYGSSGPSTQYF. The CDR3, as DNA: TGTGCCAGCAGTTACGGGTCTAGCGGGCCGAGTACCCAGTACTTC. The chain combines TRBV6-5 with TRBJ2-5, with TRBD2 matching over 8 bases. The V gene's germline CDR1 is MNHEY and CDR2 SVGAGI. The junction had 10 bases not matched to a gene; V was cut back by 2 bases and J by 8 bases. The CDR3 length is 15 residues.

A note on this clone: This may come from a read error, since a much larger clone is one base off. Different DNA sequences within this sample yield the same CDR3. The V call is TRBV29-1, the J call TRBJ2-1, with D tentatively TRBD1 (6 bases). The CDR3 runs 10 residues. V lost 6 bases and J 6 bases, leaving 6 bases between the germline ends. Germline loops: CDR1 SQVTM, CDR2 ANQGSEA. Here the CDR3 reads CSVGGNEQFF. Here the CDR3 DNA reads TGCAGCGTAGGGGGCAATGAGCAGTTCTTC.

The rearrangement uses TRBV5-1 and TRBJ2-1; 9 bases fit TRBD1. CDR1 SGHRS and CDR2 YFSETQ come from the germline V gene. V shed 5 bases and J 8 bases; nucleotides not matched to a gene: 8. The length of the CDR3 is 14 residues. CDR3 loop: CASRTGTGWHEQFF. CDR3 nucleotide sequence: TGCGCCAGCAGGACCGGGACAGGGTGGCATGAGCAGTTCTTC.

This chain connects TRBV5-1 to TRBJ2-1; 8 nucleotides agree with TRBD2. The CDR3 spans 13 residues. CDR1 is SGHRS and CDR2 is YFSETQ in the germline V gene. Losses at the gene ends were 3 bases for V and 7 bases for J; bases not matched to a gene: 3. The DNA for the CDR3 is TGCGCCAGCAGCTCGAGCGGGAGAAATGAGCAGTTCTTC. This encodes CASSSSGRNEQFF.

The V call is TRBV2, the J call TRBJ1-1, with TRBD1 matching over 11 bases. CDR3 length equals 14 residues. Germline CDR1 reads SNHLY; CDR2 reads FYNNEI. V dropped 8 bases and J dropped 7; count of bases not matched to a gene: 9. CDR3 coding DNA: TGTGCCAGCCGACCGGGACAGGGGGTGAGTGAAGCTTTCTTT. Translation gives CASRPGQGVSEAFF.